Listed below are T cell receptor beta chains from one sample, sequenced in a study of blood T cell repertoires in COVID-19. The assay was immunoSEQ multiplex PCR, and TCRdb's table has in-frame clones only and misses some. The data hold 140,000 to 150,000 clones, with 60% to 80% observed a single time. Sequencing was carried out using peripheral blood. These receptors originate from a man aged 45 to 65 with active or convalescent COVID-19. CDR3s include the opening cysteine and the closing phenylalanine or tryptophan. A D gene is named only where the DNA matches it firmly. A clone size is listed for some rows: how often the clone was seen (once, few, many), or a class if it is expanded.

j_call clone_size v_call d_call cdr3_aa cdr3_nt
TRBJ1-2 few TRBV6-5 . CASSRNRADGYTF TGTGCCAGCAGTCGTAACAGGGCGGATGGCTACACCTTC
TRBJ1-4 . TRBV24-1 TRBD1 CATSDPRDSQSGNEKLFF TGTGCCACCAGTGACCCCAGGGACAGTCAAAGCGGGAATGAAAAACTGTTTTTT
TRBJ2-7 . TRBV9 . CASSVVGSSYEQYF TGTGCCAGCAGCGTAGTTGGCTCCTCCTACGAGCAGTACTTC
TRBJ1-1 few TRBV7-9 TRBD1 CASSKDRGLEAFF TGTGCCAGCAGCAAGGACAGGGGGCTCGAAGCTTTCTTT
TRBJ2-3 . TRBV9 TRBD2 CASGTSGNTDTQYF TGTGCCAGCGGGACTAGCGGGAACACAGATACGCAGTATTTT
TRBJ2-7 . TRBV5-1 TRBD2 CASSLESGSDDEQYF TGCGCCAGCAGCTTGGAAAGCGGGAGTGACGACGAGCAGTACTTC
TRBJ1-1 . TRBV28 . CASSLLRDMNTEAFF TGTGCCAGCAGTTTATTGAGGGACATGAACACTGAAGCTTTCTTT
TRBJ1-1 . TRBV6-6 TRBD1 CASSTRQGASTEAFF TGTGCCAGCAGTACCAGACAGGGGGCGAGCACTGAAGCTTTCTTT
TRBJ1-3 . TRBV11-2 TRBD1 CASRRAGGTDTIYF TGTGCCAGCAGACGGGCAGGGGGCACGGACACCATATATTTT
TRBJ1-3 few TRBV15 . CATSRDPGRGNTIYF TGTGCCACCAGCAGAGATCCAGGGCGGGGAAACACCATATATTTT
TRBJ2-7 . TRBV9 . CASTYDYEQYF TGTGCCAGCACCTATGACTACGAGCAGTACTTC
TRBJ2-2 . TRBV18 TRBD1 CASSPETGGRTGELFF TGTGCCAGCTCACCTGAAACAGGGGGCCGGACCGGGGAGCTGTTTTTT
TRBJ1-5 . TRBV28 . CASSYGSNQPQHF TGTGCCAGCAGTTACGGGAGCAATCAGCCCCAGCATTTT
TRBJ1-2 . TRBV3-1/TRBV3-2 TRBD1 CASSQDPGQDLNYGYTF TGTGCCAGCAGCCAAGACCCCGGACAGGACCTTAACTATGGCTACACCTTC
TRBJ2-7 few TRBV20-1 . CSARVGYEQYF TGCAGTGCTAGAGTCGGGTACGAGCAGTACTTC
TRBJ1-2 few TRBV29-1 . CSVEDRRDYGYTF TGCAGCGTTGAAGATCGCCGGGATTATGGCTACACCTTC
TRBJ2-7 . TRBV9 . CASSAGISYEQYF TGTGCCAGCAGCGCCGGGATCTCCTACGAGCAGTACTTC
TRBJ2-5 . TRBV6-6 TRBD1 CASRPDRGRQETQYF TGTGCCAGCAGACCCGACAGGGGAAGACAAGAGACCCAGTACTTC
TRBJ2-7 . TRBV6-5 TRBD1 CASSQGTVIGYEQYF TGTGCCAGCAGCCAAGGGACAGTGATCGGCTACGAGCAGTACTTC
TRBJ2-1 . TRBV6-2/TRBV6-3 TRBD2 CASSSRLAGGYNEQFF TGTGCCAGCAGTTCGCGACTAGCGGGAGGGTACAATGAGCAGTTCTTC
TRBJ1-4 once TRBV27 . CASSLDRWNEKLFF TGTGCCAGCAGTTTAGACAGATGGAATGAAAAACTGTTTTTT
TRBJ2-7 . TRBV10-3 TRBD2 CAISREAYEQYF TGTGCCATCAGTCGGGAGGCCTACGAGCAGTACTTC
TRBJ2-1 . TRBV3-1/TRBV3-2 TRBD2 CASSQPGLAGVGNEQFF TGTGCCAGCAGCCAACCCGGACTAGCGGGAGTGGGGAATGAGCAGTTCTTC
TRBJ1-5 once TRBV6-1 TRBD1 CASSDPTGRQPQHF TGTGCCAGCAGTGATCCGACAGGGAGACAGCCCCAGCATTTT
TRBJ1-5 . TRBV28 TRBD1 CASSTQGTGINQPQHF TGTGCCAGCAGTACTCAAGGGACAGGGATCAATCAGCCCCAGCATTTT
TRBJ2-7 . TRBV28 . CASRLSGYEQYF TGTGCCAGCCGTCTGAGCGGGTACGAGCAGTACTTC
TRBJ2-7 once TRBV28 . CASSTTLYEQYF TGTGCCAGCAGTACTACTCTCTACGAGCAGTACTTC
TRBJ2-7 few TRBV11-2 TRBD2 CASSLDRTSGSYEQYF TGTGCCAGCAGCTTAGATCGGACTAGCGGGAGTTACGAGCAGTACTTC
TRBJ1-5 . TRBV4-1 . CASSRGLNQPQHF TGCGCCAGCAGCCGGGGCCTCAATCAGCCCCAGCATTTT
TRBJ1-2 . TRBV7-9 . CAIERGGAGGYTF TGTGCCATCGAAAGGGGGGGCGCAGGTGGCTACACCTTC
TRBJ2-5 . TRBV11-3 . CASSLGGDQETQYF TGTGCCAGCAGCTTAGGGGGGGATCAAGAGACCCAGTACTTC
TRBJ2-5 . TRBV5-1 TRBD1 CASSLEWDREETQYF TGCGCCAGCAGCTTGGAGTGGGACAGGGAAGAGACCCAGTACTTC
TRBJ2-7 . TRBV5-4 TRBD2 CARASGSHEQYF TGTGCCAGGGCTAGCGGGAGCCACGAGCAGTACTTC
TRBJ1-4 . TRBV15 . CATGKGTNIGEKLFF TGTGCCACCGGGAAGGGGACTAATATCGGGGAAAAACTGTTTTTT
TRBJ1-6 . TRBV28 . CASTLLNSPLHF TGTGCCAGCACCCTCCTCAATTCACCCCTCCACTTT
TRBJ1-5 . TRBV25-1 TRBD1 CASSGTGGQPQHF TGTGCCAGCAGCGGGACAGGAGGGCAGCCCCAGCATTTT
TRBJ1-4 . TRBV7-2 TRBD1 CASSGQGQNEKLFF TGTGCCAGCAGCGGACAGGGTCAAAACGAAAAACTGTTTTTT
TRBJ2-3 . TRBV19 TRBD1 CASSPTGWVTDTQYF TGTGCCAGTAGTCCGACAGGGTGGGTCACAGATACGCAGTATTTT
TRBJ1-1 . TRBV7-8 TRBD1 CASSLTGGFMNTEAFF TGTGCCAGCAGCCTCACAGGGGGCTTCATGAACACTGAAGCTTTCTTT
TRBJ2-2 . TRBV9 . CASNLQGPGELFF TGTGCCAGCAACCTACAGGGTCCCGGGGAGCTGTTTTTT
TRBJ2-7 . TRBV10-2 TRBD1 CASSAGTGGYEQYF TGCGCCAGCAGCGCCGGGACAGGGGGCTACGAGCAGTACTTC
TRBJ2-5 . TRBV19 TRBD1 CASSTGVGETQYF TGTGCCAGTTCTACAGGGGTGGGGGAGACCCAGTACTTC
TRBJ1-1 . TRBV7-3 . CASSLLAPMNTEAFF TGTGCCAGCAGCTTACTGGCCCCCATGAACACTGAAGCTTTCTTT
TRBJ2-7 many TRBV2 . CASSYEYF TGTGCCAGCAGTTATGAGTACTTC
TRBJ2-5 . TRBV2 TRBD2 CASRGGTLQETQYF TGTGCCAGCAGGGGGGGGACCCTCCAAGAGACCCAGTACTTC
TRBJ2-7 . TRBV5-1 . CASSPTGTSTDEQYF TGCGCCAGCAGCCCAACCGGGACAAGCACGGACGAGCAGTACTTC
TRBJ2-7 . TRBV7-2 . CASSLAVATYEQYF TGTGCCAGCAGCTTAGCGGTAGCTACCTACGAGCAGTACTTC
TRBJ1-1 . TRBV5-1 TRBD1 CASSPRTGQGTEAFF TGCGCCAGCAGCCCGCGGACAGGGCAGGGGACTGAAGCTTTCTTT
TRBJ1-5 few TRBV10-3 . CAISESGQSNQPQHF TGTGCCATCAGTGAGTCAGGACAGAGCAATCAGCCCCAGCATTTT
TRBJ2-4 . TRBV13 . CASSFNLAKNIQYF TGTGCCAGCAGCTTTAATTTAGCCAAAAACATTCAGTACTTC
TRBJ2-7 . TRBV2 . CASSEALEGWGSYEQYF TGTGCCAGCAGTGAAGCGCTGGAGGGATGGGGATCCTACGAGCAGTACTTC
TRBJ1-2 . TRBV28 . CASSLLEAGDDGYTF TGTGCCAGCAGTCTGCTGGAGGCAGGGGACGATGGCTACACCTTC
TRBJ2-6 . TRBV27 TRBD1 CASSKPGQGAGGANVLTF TGTGCCAGCAGTAAGCCGGGACAGGGGGCGGGGGGGGCCAACGTCCTGACTTTC
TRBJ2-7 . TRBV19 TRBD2 CASSIGGSSYEQYF TGTGCCAGTAGTATCGGGGGGAGCTCCTACGAGCAGTACTTC
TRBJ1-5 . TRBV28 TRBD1 CASTNGQGAHNQPQHF TGTGCCAGCACTAACGGACAGGGGGCGCATAATCAGCCCCAGCATTTT
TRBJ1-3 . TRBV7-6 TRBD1 CASSFAQGALDDSGNTIYF TGTGCCAGCAGCTTTGCACAGGGGGCCTTGGATGACTCTGGAAACACCATATATTTT
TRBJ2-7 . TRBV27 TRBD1 CASSLVGQGAYEQYF TGTGCCAGCAGTTTAGTGGGACAGGGGGCCTACGAGCAGTACTTC
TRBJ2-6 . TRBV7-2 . CASSLGNPSGANVLTF TGTGCCAGCAGCTTAGGTAATCCCTCTGGGGCCAACGTCCTGACTTTC
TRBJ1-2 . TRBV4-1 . CASSQEYSPYGYTF TGCGCCAGCAGCCAAGAGTACAGTCCCTATGGCTACACCTTC